This record looks at one TCR beta chain sequence and its context. The target antigen is unknown. Primers for the PCR totalled 60 Vbeta and 13 Jbeta. Libraries were prepared by immunoSEQ multiplex PCR; TCRdb keeps only in-frame clonotypes and omits some of them. The sample lists about 130,000 clones, around 77% occurring once. This sample stems from a study of cytomegalovirus exposure and HLA in healthy donors. Study as a whole: Membership in the Caucasian-associated ancestry cluster was found for about four fifths of fewer than 450 genotyped donors.

Donors were ostensibly healthy at sampling, although undocumented immune exposures were probable. Study-wide points: Cytomegalovirus-associated TCR beta chains were listed, numbering under 200. Among immune exposure information, only CMV serostatus was available.

Germline V gene lookup returns CDR1 DFQATT and CDR2 SNEGSKA (reference sequence). V was trimmed by 0 bases and J by 18 bases, leaving 12 bases between them. The CDR3 is 11 amino acids. The specimen sequenced was PBMCs. This clonotype originated in a man aged 25 to 45 in good health. The gene calls are TRBV20-1 and TRBJ1-6, with D tentatively TRBD1 (6 bases). Here the CDR3 DNA reads TGCAGTGCTAGAGAGGGCGGGGGCGCCCACTTT. Protein: CSAREGGGAHF.